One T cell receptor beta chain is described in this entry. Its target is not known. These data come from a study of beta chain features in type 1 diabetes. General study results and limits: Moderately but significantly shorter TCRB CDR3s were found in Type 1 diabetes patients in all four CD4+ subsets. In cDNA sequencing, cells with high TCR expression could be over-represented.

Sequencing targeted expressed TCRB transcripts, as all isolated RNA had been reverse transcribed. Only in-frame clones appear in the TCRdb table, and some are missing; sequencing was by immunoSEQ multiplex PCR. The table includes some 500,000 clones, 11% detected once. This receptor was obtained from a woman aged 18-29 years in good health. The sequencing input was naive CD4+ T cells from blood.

As DNA, the CDR3 is TGTGCCAGCAGTCGGACCCCCGGGGGGAATGAGCAGTTCTTC. Protein: CASSRTPGGNEQFF. The chain couples TRBV6-5 to TRBJ2-1; 7 bases match TRBD2. V gave up 5 bases and J gave up 7 bases; unmatched junction bases: 8. The CDR3 has 14 residues. Germline assignment: CDR1 MNHEY and CDR2 SVGAGI.